This paragraph covers one TCR beta chain sequence. The antigen remains unidentified. The sample comes from a study of graft-versus-host responses after intestinal transplantation. About the research overall: Anti-thymocyte globulin was used for induction in all recipients, who then took tacrolimus and steroids for approximately 3 years. Study-wide points: High graft-versus-host to host-versus-graft T cell clonal ratios marked allografts of patients with graft-donor macrochimerism.

Some clones are missing from TCRdb's copy, which holds only in-frame ones; the method was immunoSEQ multiplex PCR. The sample lists 90,000 to 130,000 clones; more than 85% were seen once. The CDR3 spans 15 residues. V dropped 3 bases and J dropped 1; count of bases not matched to a gene: 1. CDR1 and CDR2 (germline): LNHDA, SQIVND (reference sequence). Sequences were derived from unstimulated CD8+ T cells sorted from spleen or lymph node cells, sampled before transplant. The V call is TRBV19, the J call TRBJ2-7, with 12 bases identical to TRBD2. This clonotype originated in a human donor who was the organ donor for an intestinal transplant. CDR3 coding DNA: TGTGCCAGTAGTATTGGACTAGCGGGATCCTACGAGCAGTACTTC. It is translated as CASSIGLAGSYEQYF.